This T cell receptor beta chain emerged from a study of control samples from healthy donors and cancer patients. Generated by immunoSEQ multiplex PCR, the TCRdb table keeps only in-frame clones and is missing some. Here the sample spans about 140,000 clones, more than 90% being singletons. The source is a man younger than 45 in good health. The sequenced sample consisted of blood.

CDR3: CASSLALVNTEAFF. CDR3 DNA: TGTGCCAGCAGCTTAGCGTTGGTGAACACTGAAGCTTTCTTT. This sequence joins TRBV7-8 and TRBJ1-1; D is uncertain. With 0 bases removed from V and 0 bases from J, the gap between germline ends came to 5 bases. Germline lookup yields CDR1 SGHVS and CDR2 FQNEAQ. The CDR3 has 14 residues.